This section outlines one T cell receptor (beta chain) sequence together with its context. Its antigen is undetermined. A junction boundary mismatches the germline segment, possibly from a read error. The data derive from a study of vaccination and CD4 T cells after COVID-19. Study at large: Convalescent donors were composed of six males and four females, of whom two were Hispanic. Ranging from 14 to 241, the interval between dose two and post-vaccine sampling had a median of roughly 2.5 months. Overlapping SARS-CoV-2, HCoV-NL63, HCoV-OC43 and HCoV-229E spike peptides stimulated the cells.

Study-wide points: Looking at convalescent patients, 304 of their 307 vaccine-specific clones were spike mono-reactive.

Germline CDR1 and CDR2: DFQATT and SNEGSKA (reference sequence). This CDR3 comprises 11 residues. Cultured CD4+ T-cell DNA underwent Oncomine TCR Beta short-read sequencing. TCRdb re-called the PCR reads with MiXCR, one entry per CDR3 protein. Among more than 10,000 distinct CDR3 sequences listed, roughly 75% were seen once. The treatment denotes: roughly ten-day PBMC culture with coronavirus spike peptide pools or control peptides (ViraFEST assay). The chain employs TRBV20-1 and TRBJ1-2; the D gene is possibly TRBD1 (5 bases). The TCR sequence derives from a human donor who had recovered from COVID-19. Sequences were obtained from CD4+ T cells from blood, cultured in vitro. The CDR3: CSARRDYGHTF. The DNA of the CDR3 is TGCAGTGCTAGAAGGGACTATGGCCACACCTTC.